A single sample is the source of the 8 T cell receptor beta chains below, sequenced in a study of T cell changes during pregnancy in multiple sclerosis (dated by TCRdb to the late 2010s). Library creation used the immunoSEQ multiplex PCR assay. The table was pulled from immuneACCESS by TCRdb, which kept in-frame rearrangements only. Such tables lose some clones; where checked, under half of the loss comes from unresolved V genes, and the rest has no known cause. In this sample the table shows tens of thousands of clones, about 91% of which occur a single time. Together, the top ten hold more than 1.4% of the sample. Sequenced here: peripheral blood, sampled after pregnancy. These receptor sequences come from a female donor with multiple sclerosis, enrolled in a pregnancy study.

The V gene is TRBV5-6, the J gene TRBJ1-1; D gene ambiguous. The CDR3 is 16 residues long. V shed 0 bases and J shed 0 bases, with 12 bases lying between them. CDR1 and CDR2 (germline): SGHDT, YYEEEE. CDR3 bases: TGTGCCAGCAGCTTGGTAGGTCCGGGAATGAACACTGAAGCTTTCTTT. The encoded protein is CASSLVGPGMNTEAFF.

The J gene is TRBJ2-2, the V gene TRBV28; TRBD2 matches 7 bases. The CDR3 has 16 residues. In germline, CDR1 is MDHEN, CDR2 SYDVKM. V dropped 6 bases and J dropped 5; count of bases not matched to a gene: 12. The CDR3: CASSPPRDYGTGELFF. The CDR3 nucleotides are TGTGCCAGCAGCCCCCCCCGGGACTATGGGACCGGGGAGCTGTTTTTT. Full variable domain (remainder filled in from reference TRBV28 and TRBJ2-2): DVKVTQSSRYLVKRTGEKVFLECVQDMDHENMFWYRQDPGLGLRLIYFSYDVKMKEKGDIPEGYSVSREKKERFSLILESASTNQTSMYLCASSPPRDYGTGELFFGEGSRLTVL.

The chain couples TRBV9 to TRBJ2-1; TRBD1 matches 8 bases. The CDR3 is 15 amino acids. Per germline, CDR1 SGDLS and CDR2 YYNGEE. J was trimmed by 7 bases and V by 0 bases; bases with no gene match: 6. CDR3 DNA sequence: TGTGCCAGCAGCGTAGGGCAGGGGGCGCAGAATGAGCAGTTCTTC. It translates to CASSVGQGAQNEQFF.

The rearrangement joins TRBV11-1 to TRBJ2-7; TRBD1 might be the D (6 bases). Between the trimmed V and J ends, which lost 5 bases and 0 bases, there was a span of 11 bases. The CDR3 totals 14 residues. Germline V gene lookup returns CDR1 SGHAT and CDR2 FQDESV (reference sequence). DNA of the CDR3: TGTGCCAGCAGCCCCAGACAGGCCTCCTACGAGCAGTACTTC. Translated: CASSPRQASYEQYF.

This clone showed up just once. The V call is TRBV19, the J call TRBJ2-3, with TRBD2 as a possible D gene (6 bases). V was trimmed by 4 bases and J by 2 bases, leaving 13 bases between them. This CDR3 has 15 residues. Looked up from germline, CDR1 is LNHDA and CDR2 is SQIVND (reference sequence). Here the CDR3 reads CASSTLAPSTDTQYF. DNA for the CDR3: TGTGCCAGTAGTACCCTAGCGCCGTCCACAGATACGCAGTATTTT.

J is TRBJ2-2 and V is TRBV19; 11 bases line up with TRBD2. The trim removed 1 base at V and 6 bases at J, leaving 7 bases unmatched. The CDR3 consists of 17 residues. Germline V gene lookup returns CDR1 LNHDA and CDR2 SQIVND (reference sequence). As DNA, the CDR3 is TGTGCCAGTAGTATAGTTCGTCTAGCGGGAGGCGCCGGGGAGCTGTTTTTT. Amino acids: CASSIVRLAGGAGELFF. Full variable domain (outside the CDR3, taken from reference TRBV19 and TRBJ2-2): DGGITQSPKYLFRKEGQNVTLSCEQNLNHDAMYWYRQDPGQGLRLIYYSQIVNDFQKGDIAEGYSVSREKKESFPLTVTSAQKNPTAFYLCASSIVRLAGGAGELFFGEGSRLTVL.

The chain couples TRBV7-6 to TRBJ1-3; 9 bases match TRBD1. The trim removed 4 bases at V and 4 bases at J, leaving 5 bases unmatched. Germline loops: CDR1 SGHVS, CDR2 FNYEAQ. The CDR3 extends over 15 amino acids. CDR3 loop: CASSSGTGRGNTIYF. CDR3 sequence (DNA): TGTGCCAGCAGCTCCGGGACAGGGAGGGGAAACACCATATATTTT. The whole variable domain, remainder taken from reference TRBV7-6 and TRBJ1-3, is GAGVSQSPRYKVTKRGQDVALRCDPISGHVSLYWYRQALGQGPEFLTYFNYEAQQDKSGLPNDRFSAERPEGSISTLTIQRTEQRDSAMYRCASSSGTGRGNTIYFGEGSWLTVV.

The chain couples TRBV13 to TRBJ1-4; D uncertain. The CDR3 consists of 12 residues. Trimming cost V 4 bases and J 7 bases, with 7 bases left between them. Per the germline V gene, CDR1 is PRHDT and CDR2 is FYEKMQ (reference sequence). The CDR3 spells CASSSYGEKLFF. The CDR3 DNA reads as TGTGCCAGCAGCTCCTACGGTGAAAAACTGTTTTTT.